This passage covers 28 T cell receptor beta chains from one sample sequenced in a study of shared clonotypes between healthy human individuals. The table came from immunoSEQ multiplex PCR; TCRdb's copy has only in-frame clones and leaves some out. This sample has 2,100,000 or so clones, with 90% to 96% found just once. The specimen was naive CD4+ T cells sorted from blood. Subset reported: CD45RA+ positively selected. The receptor source for this set is a young man in good health.

This clone was found a few times. Here the CDR3 reads CASSGGAERPGSGYTF. The CDR3 DNA follows: TGTGCCAGCAGTGGGGGGGCCGAACGGCCGGGCAGCGGCTACACCTTC. The chain employs TRBV28 and TRBJ1-2; perhaps TRBD1 as D (6 bases). The V and J ends lost 5 bases and 8 bases respectively, with 24 bases between them. Looked up from germline, CDR1 is MDHEN and CDR2 is SYDVKM. The CDR3 contains 16 residues.

The chain links TRBV20-1 to TRBJ1-4, with D possibly being TRBD1 (6 bases). In germline, CDR1 is DFQATT, CDR2 SNEGSKA (reference sequence). This CDR3 has 11 amino acids. Trimming cost V 3 bases and J 14 bases, with 13 bases left between them. CDR3 sequence reads: CSAREDRLLFF. In DNA form, the CDR3 reads TGCAGTGCTAGGGAAGACAGGTTGCTGTTTTTT.

The chain carries TRBV18 and TRBJ1-1; weak D call: TRBD1 (6 bases). V dropped 4 bases and J dropped 3 bases, with 15 bases sitting between them. This CDR3 has 15 amino acids. In germline, CDR1 is KGHSH, CDR2 LQKENI. This CDR3 is CASSRITGFDTEAFF. CDR3 in DNA: TGTGCCAGCTCACGTATAACAGGGTTCGACACTGAAGCTTTCTTT.

The V call is TRBV6-5, the J call TRBJ2-7; the match to TRBD2 covers 8 bases. The CDR3 runs to 15 residues. CDR1 and CDR2 from the germline V gene are MNHEY and SVGAGI. J gave up 6 bases and V 8 bases, and 15 bases lay outside the gene matches. In nucleotides, the CDR3 is TGTGCCAGCGTCCCCCCCGGCTCGGGGGGGGGCGAGCAGTACTTC. Amino acid sequence: CASVPPGSGGGEQYF.

V usage is TRBV19 and J usage is TRBJ1-2, with D hard to call. Germline V gene lookup returns CDR1 LNHDA and CDR2 SQIVND (reference sequence). The CDR3 is made up of 12 amino acids. Trimming took 2 bases from V and 5 from J, leaving 6 bases between them. The CDR3 loop reads CASSIQKYGYTF. CDR3 nucleotide sequence: TGTGCCAGTAGTATACAGAAGTATGGCTACACCTTC.

The J gene is TRBJ2-1, the V gene TRBV19; a weak D match, TRBD2 (6 bases). V was clipped by 7 bases and J by 3 bases, with 22 bases between them. Per the germline V gene, CDR1 is LNHDA and CDR2 is SQIVND (reference sequence). The length of the CDR3 is 17 residues. The CDR3 DNA reads TGTGCCAGTAAGGGCAGGATCTGGGAGGCCGACTACAATGAGCAGTTCTTC. Translated, it gives CASKGRIWEADYNEQFF.

On this clone: Other nucleotide sequences in the sample specify the same CDR3. This chain uses TRBV7-9 with TRBJ1-5; D is ambiguous. Germline V gene sequence: CDR1 SEHNR, CDR2 FQNEAQ (reference sequence). V lost 0 bases, J lost 7 bases, and 4 bases lay in between. The CDR3 covers 12 residues. The CDR3 is CASSLAGQPQHF. CDR3 bases: TGTGCCAGCAGCTTAGCAGGCCAGCCCCAGCATTTT.

The chain uses TRBV19 and TRBJ2-6; D may correspond to TRBD1 or TRBD2 (5 bases each). The CDR3 runs to 15 residues. V was cut by 3 bases and J by 4 bases, with 10 bases left in between. CDR1 and CDR2 (germline): LNHDA, SQIVND (reference sequence). CDR3 nucleotide sequence: TGTGCCAGTAGTATTAGGGGAGCCGGGGCCAACGTCCTGACTTTC. Amino acid sequence: CASSIRGAGANVLTF.

This chain uses TRBV28 with TRBJ1-6, with 9 bases identical to TRBD1. J gave up 9 bases and V 2 bases, and 5 bases lay outside the gene matches. From germline, CDR1 is MDHEN and CDR2 SYDVKM. CDR3 size: 15 residues. The DNA of the CDR3 is TGTGCCAGCAGTTTAGGACAGGGGATTATTTCACCCCTCCACTTT. As protein: CASSLGQGIISPLHF.

This clone was recorded only once. The rearrangement joins TRBV2 to TRBJ2-3, with TRBD2 matching over 7 bases. This CDR3 has 16 residues. V gave up 6 bases and J gave up 0 bases; unmatched junction bases: 9. CDR1 is SNHLY, CDR2 FYNNEI, per germline. CDR3 in amino acids: CASRALALLSTDTQYF. In DNA, the CDR3 is TGTGCCAGCAGAGCACTAGCGCTCCTTAGCACAGATACGCAGTATTTT.

J is TRBJ2-3 and V is TRBV5-1, with TRBD2 identical over 7 bases. Trimming at V came to 5 bases and at J to 3 bases, leaving 9 bases not matched to a gene. CDR1 is SGHRS and CDR2 is YFSETQ in the germline V gene. The CDR3 spans 15 residues. CDR3 nucleotide sequence: TGCGCCAGCAGACTGGTAGGGGAGGGAACAGATACGCAGTATTTT. It specifies CASRLVGEGTDTQYF.

V usage is TRBV6-6 and J usage is TRBJ2-2; D uncertain. Germline loops: CDR1 MNHNY, CDR2 SVGAGI (reference sequence). V lost 10 bases, J lost 5 bases, and 8 bases lay in between. The CDR3 has 11 amino acids. CDR3 sequence (DNA): TGTGCCACCTCCGTGACCGGGGAGCTGTTTTTT. Protein product: CATSVTGELFF.

This rearrangement joins TRBV5-1 to TRBJ2-7, with D tentatively TRBD2 (6 bases). The CDR3 covers 12 residues. Per the germline V gene, CDR1 is SGHRS and CDR2 is YFSETQ. Trimming cost V 4 bases and J 2 bases, with 7 bases left between them. The CDR3 nucleotides read TGCGCCAGCAGCCGCGGGGCCTACGAGCAGTACTTC. Translation: CASSRGAYEQYF.

In this sample, this clone turned up once. This sequence joins TRBV6-5 and TRBJ1-3; D is ambiguous. Trimming shortened V by 2 bases and J by 1 base, and 12 bases separated the two germline ends. The CDR3 totals 16 residues. The germline CDR1 and CDR2 sequences are MNHEY and SVGAGI. CDR3 protein: CASSYRAGGSGNTIYF. Written as DNA, the CDR3 is TGTGCCAGCAGTTACCGGGCGGGTGGATCTGGAAACACCATATATTTT.

V usage is TRBV25-1 and J usage is TRBJ2-7; 8 bases are a match to TRBD1. Germline CDR1 and CDR2: MGHDK and SYGVNS. This CDR3 spans 13 amino acids. The V and J ends lost 5 bases and 3 bases, in that order; junction bases with no gene match: 3. The CDR3 sequence is CASSQDRGYEQYF. In nucleotides, the CDR3 is TGTGCCAGCAGTCAAGACAGGGGCTACGAGCAGTACTTC.

The rearrangement uses TRBV18 and TRBJ1-2; TRBD1 aligns across 8 bases. The CDR3 loop spans 15 amino acids. Losses at the gene ends were 6 bases for V and 4 bases for J; bases not matched to a gene: 10. Germline CDR1 is KGHSH and CDR2 is LQKENI. The CDR3 region is CASSTTDRAPYGYTF. The DNA for the CDR3 is TGTGCCAGCTCGACGACGGACAGGGCCCCCTATGGCTACACCTTC.

The rearrangement uses TRBV2 and TRBJ1-5; D is ambiguous. CDR1 SNHLY and CDR2 FYNNEI come from the germline V gene. This CDR3 contains 15 residues. Trimming shortened V by 4 bases and J by 2 bases, and 12 bases separated the two germline ends. The CDR3 DNA reads as TGTGCCAGCAGTGGCGCCCTGGGAGGCAATCAGCCCCAGCATTTT. Translating it yields CASSGALGGNQPQHF. The full variable domain, completed using reference TRBV2 and TRBJ1-5, is EPEVTQTPSHQVTQMGQEVILRCVPISNHLYFYWYRQILGQKVEFLVSFYNNEISEKSEIFDDQFSVERPDGSNFTLKIRSTKLEDSAMYFCASSGALGGNQPQHFGDGTRLSIL.

This chain connects TRBV7-8 to TRBJ2-7; no clear D gene. This CDR3 spans 10 amino acids. The V gene's germline CDR1 is SGHVS and CDR2 FQNEAQ. The V end lost 1 base, the J end lost 8 bases, and 3 bases lay between the germline ends. This CDR3 is CASSLEKQYF. The DNA of the CDR3 is TGTGCCAGCAGCTTAGAAAAGCAGTACTTC. Based on the CDR3 plus reference TRBV7-8 and TRBJ2-7, the full variable domain is GAGVSQSPRYKVAKRGQDVALRCDPISGHVSLFWYQQALGQGPEFLTYFQNEAQLDKSGLPSDRFFAERPEGSVSTLKIQRTQQEDSAVYLCASSLEKQYFGPGTRLTVT.

V usage is TRBV19 and J usage is TRBJ2-7, with TRBD2 matching over 7 bases. The J segment lost 2 bases and the V segment lost 5 bases, leaving 9 bases of the junction unmatched. Germline V gene lookup returns CDR1 LNHDA and CDR2 SQIVND (reference sequence). The CDR3 is 15 amino acids. CDR3 in amino acids: CASSDLSGTTYEQYF. CDR3 bases: TGTGCCAGTAGTGATCTAAGCGGGACGACCTACGAGCAGTACTTC.

J is TRBJ1-5 and V is TRBV9; no reliable D call. Germline loops: CDR1 SGDLS, CDR2 YYNGEE. Trimming stripped 0 bases from V and 6 bases from J, with 7 bases between. This CDR3 region has 13 residues. In DNA form, the CDR3 reads TGTGCCAGCAGCGTAGAGTTCGCTCAGCCCCAGCATTTT. Translating it yields CASSVEFAQPQHF.

This clone appeared once. The V gene is TRBV4-1, the J gene TRBJ2-3; TRBD2 might be the D (6 bases). CDR1 and CDR2 (germline): MGHRA, YSYEKL. The CDR3 totals 16 residues. V was shortened by 1 base and J by 2 bases, with 13 bases between the two germline ends. CDR3 protein: CASSQGVLATTDTQYF. CDR3 coding DNA: TGCGCCAGCAGCCAAGGGGTACTAGCCACCACAGATACGCAGTATTTT.

The chain uses TRBV5-1 and TRBJ2-5, with TRBD1 matching over 8 bases. In germline, CDR1 is SGHRS, CDR2 YFSETQ. After removal of 9 bases from V and 5 bases from J, the junction contained 12 bases not matched to a gene. The CDR3 contains 14 residues. The CDR3 bases are TGCGCCACCACCCCAGGGGGCGGCGTGGAGACCCAGTACTTC. Translation gives CATTPGGGVETQYF. The entire variable domain, with the rest obtained from reference TRBV5-1 and TRBJ2-5, is as follows: KAGVTQTPRYLIKTRGQQVTLSCSPISGHRSVSWYQQTPGQGLQFLFEYFSETQRNKGNFPGRFSGRQFSNSRSEMNVSTLELGDSALYLCATTPGGGVETQYFGPGTRLLVL.

This chain uses TRBV9 with TRBJ2-1; D is perhaps TRBD2 (5 bases). The CDR3 runs to 13 residues. Trimming shortened V by 3 bases and J by 8 bases, and 12 bases separated the two germline ends. Germline loops: CDR1 SGDLS, CDR2 YYNGEE. CDR3 DNA: TGTGCCAGCAGCGCCTATAGAGGGTATGAGCAGTTCTTC. This translates into CASSAYRGYEQFF.

This rearrangement joins TRBV7-5 to TRBJ1-1; the table's D call of TRBD1 was not tested on the DNA. TRBV7-5 is a documented pseudogene. There are 13 residues in the CDR3. The CDR3 reads CARSVSDRGGAFF. The CDR3 DNA reads TGTGCCAGAAGCGTATCGGACAGGGGAGGGGCTTTCTTT.

V gene TRBV6-5 combines with J gene TRBJ2-7; TRBD1 agrees at 7 bases. V was clipped by 4 bases and J by 1 base; unmatched bases: 4. The CDR3 consists of 14 residues. CDR1 and CDR2 from the germline V gene are MNHEY and SVGAGI. The CDR3 sequence is CASSWTGLSYEQYF. The CDR3 DNA follows: TGTGCCAGCAGTTGGACAGGATTATCCTACGAGCAGTACTTC.

The V call is TRBV27, the J call TRBJ2-7, with D possibly matching TRBD2 (6 bases). Germline V gene data show CDR1 as MNHEY and CDR2 as SMNVEV (reference sequence). The V and J ends lost 2 bases and 0 bases respectively, with 11 bases between them. The length of the CDR3 is 15 residues. CDR3 sequence (DNA): TGTGCCAGCAGTTTAGGGCTAGCGCTCTCCTACGAGCAGTACTTC. Translation: CASSLGLALSYEQYF.

The CDR3 DNA follows: TGTGCCATCAGTGAGCGGGGGGCCTCTGGAAACACCATATATTTT. It codes for CAISERGASGNTIYF. The rearrangement joins TRBV10-3 to TRBJ1-3; TRBD1 is a possible D gene (6 bases). Germline values: CDR1 ENHRY, CDR2 SYGVKD. V was clipped by 2 bases and J by 0 bases, with 8 bases between them. The CDR3 has 15 amino acids.

On this clone itself: The sample holds other DNA sequences that translate to the same CDR3. This rearrangement joins TRBV10-3 to TRBJ1-5; D is unclear. V lost 0 bases and J 4 bases, leaving 1 base between the germline ends. Germline V gene lookup returns CDR1 ENHRY and CDR2 SYGVKD. This CDR3 contains 12 residues. The CDR3 bases are TGTGCCATCAGTGAGTCAAATCAGCCCCAGCATTTT. It encodes CAISESNQPQHF.